These T cell receptor beta chains were read from a single sample in a study of PD-L1 blockade in urothelial cancer. The repertoire was sequenced with immunoSEQ multiplex PCR; TCRdb's copy has only in-frame clones and lacks some. Among 40,000 to 60,000 clones, about 80% were seen once, and the ten largest hold 3% to 4%. The sample in question was PBMCs, obtained around atezolizumab (anti-PD-L1) treatment. These receptors were collected from a man between 65 and 85 years old with urothelial cancer. Both conserved end residues are part of each CDR3. D genes are given only for firm matches. Some rows have no size entry. The others give once, few or many, or a class for an expanded clone.

j_call	v_call	clone_size	d_call	cdr3_aa	cdr3_nt
TRBJ2-3	TRBV7-3	.	TRBD2	CASSSRGAGGPNTQYF	TGTGCCAGCAGCTCCCGGGGAGCGGGGGGGCCTAATACGCAGTATTTT
TRBJ2-5	TRBV19	few	.	CASSIDHVGGNQETQYF	TGTGCCAGTAGTATAGATCATGTGGGAGGCAACCAAGAGACCCAGTACTTC
TRBJ1-1	TRBV6-5	many	.	CASSSGKSNTEAFF	TGTGCCAGCAGTTCGGGAAAATCGAACACTGAAGCTTTCTTT
TRBJ2-7	TRBV13	.	TRBD1	CASSLWTGTYEQYF	TGTGCCAGCAGCTTATGGACAGGGACCTACGAGCAGTACTTC
TRBJ1-4	TRBV7-9	once	TRBD1	CASSSWDSSNEKLFF	TGTGCCAGCAGCTCCTGGGACAGCAGCAATGAAAAACTGTTTTTT
TRBJ2-3	TRBV5-1	.	.	CASSFGMEDTQYF	TGCGCCAGCAGCTTCGGGATGGAGGATACGCAGTATTTT
TRBJ2-1	TRBV27	.	TRBD2	CASSSRREGPLIYNEQFF	TGTGCCAGCAGCTCGCGGCGGGAGGGTCCCTTAATCTACAATGAGCAGTTCTTC
TRBJ1-2	TRBV6-6	.	TRBD1	CASSSVLTGVVGGYTF	TGTGCCAGCAGTTCCGTCCTTACAGGGGTTGTGGGCGGCTACACCTTC
TRBJ1-2	TRBV7-3	.	.	CASSPRGQEAYGYTF	TGTGCCAGCAGCCCAAGAGGGCAGGAGGCATATGGCTACACCTTC
TRBJ2-7	TRBV5-6	.	TRBD2	CASSPQGSGIPHEQYF	TGTGCCAGCAGCCCCCAAGGTAGCGGGATCCCCCACGAGCAGTACTTC
TRBJ2-5	TRBV5-4	.	TRBD1	CASRRGQTGVETQYF	TGTGCCAGCAGGCGCGGCCAAACAGGGGTGGAGACCCAGTACTTC
TRBJ2-7	TRBV29-1	.	TRBD1	CSVRRTGNFEQYF	TGCAGCGTTAGGCGGACAGGGAATTTCGAGCAGTACTTC
TRBJ1-2	TRBV5-1	.	TRBD1	CASSLDAGGLGGYTF	TGCGCCAGCAGCTTGGATGCAGGGGGCCTTGGTGGCTACACCTTC
TRBJ1-2	TRBV29-1	.	.	CSVREDGYTF	TGCAGCGTTCGGGAAGATGGCTACACCTTC
TRBJ2-3	TRBV7-2	.	.	CASSPVGALGDTQYF	TGTGCCAGCAGCCCAGTGGGGGCCCTAGGGGATACGCAGTATTTT
TRBJ1-2	TRBV6-5	.	.	CASSYSRTNYGYTF	TGTGCCAGCAGTTACTCGAGGACTAACTATGGCTACACCTTC
TRBJ2-1	TRBV29-1	.	.	CSVEETGYGGNEQFF	TGCAGCGTTGAAGAGACAGGGTACGGGGGCAATGAGCAGTTCTTC
TRBJ1-5	TRBV4-1	.	TRBD1	CASSPRQGDSNQPQHF	TGCGCCAGCAGCCCTCGACAGGGGGATAGCAATCAGCCCCAGCATTTT
TRBJ2-1	TRBV19	.	TRBD2	CASSIGTSGAPSYNEQFF	TGTGCCAGTAGTATAGGGACTAGCGGAGCCCCTTCCTACAATGAGCAGTTCTTC
TRBJ2-7	TRBV11-2	.	TRBD1	CASSLNQGATYEQYF	TGTGCCAGCAGCTTAAACCAGGGGGCCACCTACGAGCAGTACTTC
TRBJ2-7	TRBV18	.	TRBD2	CASSLRTAGLGTSGSFSYEQYF	TGTGCCAGCTCACTGAGGACAGCCGGGCTTGGGACTAGCGGGAGTTTCTCCTACGAGCAGTACTTC
TRBJ2-3	TRBV2	.	.	CASGGITSTDTQYF	TGTGCCAGCGGGGGCATTACTAGCACAGATACGCAGTATTTT
TRBJ2-1	TRBV5-1	.	TRBD2	CASSLGGSSYNEQFF	TGCGCCAGCAGCTTGGGCGGGAGCTCCTACAATGAGCAGTTCTTC
TRBJ1-6	TRBV7-9	.	TRBD1	CASTRDRGVSPLHF	TGTGCCAGCACCCGGGACAGGGGTGTTTCACCCCTCCACTTT
TRBJ2-3	TRBV19	.	.	CASSGRSSTDTQYF	TGTGCCAGTAGTGGCAGATCTAGCACAGATACGCAGTATTTT
TRBJ2-1	TRBV7-2	.	TRBD1	CASSLAPGQVNEQFF	TGTGCCAGCAGCTTAGCCCCGGGACAGGTAAATGAGCAGTTCTTC
TRBJ2-5	TRBV5-4	.	TRBD2	CASSLAASGSSNQETQYF	TGTGCCAGCAGCTTGGCCGCTAGCGGGAGTTCGAACCAAGAGACCCAGTACTTC
TRBJ1-4	TRBV28	.	.	CASSTRVRGEKLFF	TGTGCCAGCAGTACCCGGGTAAGAGGTGAAAAACTGTTTTTT
TRBJ1-5	TRBV5-1	.	.	CASSPGVSNQPQHF	TGCGCCAGCAGCCCCGGGGTAAGCAATCAGCCCCAGCATTTT
TRBJ2-1	TRBV20-1	.	.	CSAAEANEQFF	TGCAGTGCCGCGGAAGCTAATGAGCAGTTCTTC
TRBJ2-3	TRBV11-3	.	.	CASSRSGAPDTQYF	TGTGCCAGCAGCCGGTCTGGGGCCCCAGATACGCAGTATTTT
TRBJ2-2	TRBV25-1	.	TRBD2	CASRHSGTNTGELFF	TGTGCCAGCCGACACAGCGGGACCAACACCGGGGAGCTGTTTTTT
TRBJ2-5	TRBV6-5	.	.	CASSRGTVQETQYF	TGTGCCAGCAGTCGCGGGACAGTGCAAGAGACCCAGTACTTC
TRBJ1-1	TRBV7-2	.	.	CASSQWGRAFF	TGTGCCAGCAGCCAGTGGGGCCGGGCTTTCTTT
TRBJ1-1	TRBV7-2	once	.	CASSATGFTEAFF	TGTGCCAGCAGCGCTACAGGGTTCACTGAAGCTTTCTTT
TRBJ2-2	TRBV4-1	.	.	CASSQVRGTGELFF	TGCGCCAGCAGCCAAGTTAGGGGCACCGGGGAGCTGTTTTTT
TRBJ2-1	TRBV28	.	TRBD1	CASGTGIDNEQFF	TGTGCCAGTGGGACAGGGATAGACAATGAGCAGTTCTTC
TRBJ1-1	TRBV7-9	.	.	CASTRGEGTEAFF	TGTGCCAGCACCCGGGGGGAGGGCACCGAAGCTTTCTTT
TRBJ1-1	TRBV21-1	once	.	CASSFRQAEAFF	TGTGCCAGCAGTTTTCGACAGGCTGAAGCTTTCTTT
TRBJ2-5	TRBV28	.	.	CASSLQIETQYF	TGTGCCAGCAGTTTACAGATAGAGACCCAGTACTTC
TRBJ1-1	TRBV18	.	TRBD1	CASSVSGTGSAGTEAFF	TGTGCCAGCTCAGTTTCCGGGACAGGGAGCGCCGGGACTGAAGCTTTCTTT
TRBJ2-2	TRBV19	.	.	CASSAVGVWNGELFF	TGTGCCAGTAGTGCCGTAGGGGTCTGGAACGGGGAGCTGTTTTTT
TRBJ1-2	TRBV7-2	.	.	CASSSHRGGDYGYTF	TGTGCCAGCAGCTCACATAGGGGTGGAGACTATGGCTACACCTTC
TRBJ1-3	TRBV7-2	once	TRBD1	CASSGTGAGNTIYF	TGTGCCAGCAGTGGGACAGGGGCTGGAAACACCATATATTTT
TRBJ2-3	TRBV4-3	.	TRBD2	CASSQVGGAVDTQYF	TGCGCCAGCAGCCAAGTCGGGGGGGCTGTGGATACGCAGTATTTT
TRBJ2-3	TRBV7-2	.	.	CASSLTGMDTQYF	TGTGCCAGCAGCTTGACGGGGATGGATACGCAGTATTTT
TRBJ2-5	TRBV6-1	.	TRBD1	CASIWGQKETQYF	TGTGCCAGCATTTGGGGACAGAAAGAGACCCAGTACTTC
TRBJ1-5	TRBV6-1	.	.	CASSDLAGDSNQPQHF	TGTGCCAGCAGTGATTTGGCAGGTGATAGCAATCAGCCCCAGCATTTT
TRBJ2-3	TRBV9	.	TRBD2	CASSSGTSPDTQYF	TGTGCCAGCAGCTCGGGGACTAGCCCAGATACGCAGTATTTT
TRBJ2-7	TRBV7-2	.	TRBD2	CASSLGGRGEQYF	TGTGCCAGCAGCTTGGGGGGGAGGGGCGAGCAGTACTTC
TRBJ1-1	TRBV6-4	.	.	CASSDRRGTEAFF	TGTGCCAGCAGCGATAGGCGGGGGACTGAAGCTTTCTTT
TRBJ2-3	TRBV4-2	once	.	CASSQGRGGYSTDTQYF	TGTGCCAGCAGCCAGGGAAGGGGCGGTTATAGCACAGATACGCAGTATTTT
TRBJ2-7	TRBV27	few	.	CASSRVRAYEQYF	TGTGCCAGCAGTCGGGTTCGGGCCTACGAGCAGTACTTC
TRBJ2-1	TRBV18	.	TRBD1	CASSKQGATYNEQFF	TGTGCCAGCTCAAAGCAGGGGGCTACCTACAATGAGCAGTTCTTC
TRBJ2-1	TRBV4-1	once	.	CASSQLLTGPNEQFF	TGCGCCAGCAGCCAACTCCTTACAGGCCCGAATGAGCAGTTCTTC